Listed here are 29 T cell receptor beta chains from one sample, sequenced in a study of blood T cell repertoires in COVID-19. This table comes from immunoSEQ multiplex PCR, and its TCRdb copy is limited to in-frame clones, with some not included. This table holds roughly 140,000 clones, 70% to 90% found once. The sequencing input was peripheral blood. The receptors were gathered from a woman in her fifties or sixties with COVID-19, enrolled during active disease.

This chain joins TRBV20-1 and TRBJ2-7; weak D call: TRBD2 (5 bases). Germline-derived CDR1 and CDR2 are DFQATT and SNEGSKA (reference sequence). The germline V and J ends were trimmed by 3 bases and 5 bases, with 11 bases remaining between them. CDR3 length: 12 residues. The CDR3 loop is CSASRGINEQYF. CDR3 nucleotide sequence: TGCAGTGCTAGTCGGGGAATCAACGAGCAGTACTTC.

The chain carries TRBV7-8 and TRBJ2-1; 7 bases align to TRBD2. CDR1 and CDR2 from the germline V gene are SGHVS and FQNEAQ. V was pared by 1 base and J by 4 bases, with 4 bases of the junction left unmatched. The CDR3 sequence is 15 residues long. CDR3 protein: CASSLVGTTYNEQFF. The DNA of the CDR3 is TGTGCCAGCAGCTTAGTAGGGACTACGTACAATGAGCAGTTCTTC. The full variable domain, with the rest looked up from reference TRBV7-8 and TRBJ2-1, is GAGVSQSPRYKVAKRGQDVALRCDPISGHVSLFWYQQALGQGPEFLTYFQNEAQLDKSGLPSDRFFAERPEGSVSTLKIQRTQQEDSAVYLCASSLVGTTYNEQFFGPGTRLTVL.

The chain carries TRBV3-1 (or the pseudogene TRBV3-2) and TRBJ1-1; 8 bases are shared with TRBD1. The V gene's germline CDR1 is LGHDT and CDR2 YNNKEL (reference sequence). The CDR3 extends over 14 amino acids. With V trimmed by 6 bases and J by 1 base, 4 bases remained unmatched. CDR3: CASSGTGKNTEAFF. In DNA, the CDR3 is TGTGCCAGCAGTGGGACAGGAAAGAACACTGAAGCTTTCTTT.

This CDR3 reads CASSLAPGEAYGYTF. The DNA of the CDR3 is TGCGCCAGCAGCTTGGCCCCCGGGGAGGCCTATGGCTACACCTTC. The chain carries TRBV5-1 and TRBJ1-2; D is undetermined. The CDR3 contains 15 residues. CDR1 and CDR2 from the germline V gene are SGHRS and YFSETQ. Trimming pared 0 bases from V and 4 bases from J, leaving 13 bases between.

The chain is built from TRBV5-1 and TRBJ2-3, with 11 bases identical to TRBD2. The junction had 5 bases not matched to a gene; V was cut back by 4 bases and J by 1 base. CDR1 and CDR2 (germline): SGHRS, YFSETQ. This CDR3 is built from 16 residues. The CDR3 region is CASSTTGLAGTDTQYF. CDR3 bases: TGCGCCAGCAGCACGACGGGACTAGCGGGCACAGATACGCAGTATTTT.

The chain joins TRBV10-3 to TRBJ1-5; TRBD1 matches 8 bases. Unmatched junction bases numbered 0, after V lost 4 bases and J lost 4 bases. CDR3 length equals 13 residues. Germline V lookup: CDR1 ENHRY, CDR2 SYGVKD. The CDR3 DNA reads as TGTGCCATCAGTGGGACAGGGAATCAGCCCCAGCATTTT. Translation: CAISGTGNQPQHF.

The chain couples TRBV7-3 to TRBJ2-5; D not certain. CDR3 length: 13 residues. V lost 1 base, J lost 2 bases, and 5 bases lay in between. CDR1 SGHTA and CDR2 FQGTGA come from the germline V gene. CDR3 in DNA: TGTGCCAGCAGCTTAAACAGTCAAGAGACCCAGTACTTC. Protein: CASSLNSQETQYF.

V is TRBV11-3 and J is TRBJ1-2; 10 nucleotides line up with TRBD1. The ends lost 2 bases at V and 2 bases at J; junction bases unmatched: 8. The CDR3 runs 17 residues. The germline CDR1 and CDR2 sequences are SGHNT and YENEEA. The CDR3 nucleotides read TGTGCCAGCAGCTTAAGCCTCCGGACAGGGGGAAACTATGGCTACACCTTC. As protein: CASSLSLRTGGNYGYTF. Full variable domain (outside the CDR3, taken from reference TRBV11-3 and TRBJ1-2): EAGVVQSPRYKIIEKKQPVAFWCNPISGHNTLYWYLQNLGQGPELLIRYENEEAVDDSQLPKDRFSAERLKGVDSTLKIQPAELGDSAVYLCASSLSLRTGGNYGYTFGSGTRLTVV.

The chain combines TRBV27 with TRBJ1-1; D call uncertain. Germline V gene lookup returns CDR1 MNHEY and CDR2 SMNVEV (reference sequence). The CDR3 has 13 amino acids. Trimming left V 2 bases short and J 1 base short, with 5 bases between. The CDR3 bases are TGTGCCAGCAGTTTAAACAGGAACACTGAAGCTTTCTTT. Amino acids: CASSLNRNTEAFF.

This clone appeared once. The genes are TRBV27 and TRBJ1-4; a weak D match, TRBD1 (5 bases). Trimming removed 5 bases at V and 6 bases at J, with 19 bases between. Germline CDR1 reads MNHEY; CDR2 reads SMNVEV (reference sequence). The CDR3 runs to 16 residues. This chain's CDR3 is CASSPLGGDRYEKLFF. CDR3 DNA sequence: TGTGCCAGCAGTCCCCTGGGGGGGGATAGATATGAAAAACTGTTTTTT.

The genes are TRBV27 and TRBJ2-1; 8 bases map to TRBD2. V was clipped by 3 bases and J by 6 bases; unmatched bases: 4. CDR3 length: 14 residues. Germline values: CDR1 MNHEY, CDR2 SMNVEV (reference sequence). The CDR3 is CASSLVLAGNEQFF. CDR3 sequence (DNA): TGTGCCAGCAGTTTGGTCCTAGCGGGCAATGAGCAGTTCTTC.

This rearrangement joins TRBV27 to TRBJ1-2; no reliable D call. Germline V lookup: CDR1 MNHEY, CDR2 SMNVEV (reference sequence). V dropped 6 bases and J dropped 7 bases, with 15 bases sitting between them. There are 13 residues in the CDR3. The CDR3 coding sequence is TGTGCCAGCAGGGGAGGCGGGTCGGGTGGCTACACCTTC. This gives the protein CASRGGGSGGYTF.

This chain links TRBV27 with TRBJ1-2, with TRBD1 identical over 9 bases. This CDR3 comprises 13 residues. Per germline, CDR1 MNHEY and CDR2 SMNVEV (reference sequence). After removal of 3 bases from V and 5 bases from J, the junction contained 1 base not matched to a gene. As DNA, the CDR3 is TGTGCCAGCAGTTTCGGGACAGGGTATGGCTACACCTTC. Amino acid sequence: CASSFGTGYGYTF.

This chain joins TRBV11-3 and TRBJ2-3; D is perhaps TRBD2 (6 bases). The CDR3 is 12 residues long. V dropped 5 bases and J dropped 6 bases, with 9 bases sitting between them. CDR1 and CDR2 (germline): SGHNT, YENEEA. As DNA, the CDR3 is TGTGCCAGCAGCCTTGGGGGGGATACGCAGTATTTT. Amino acids: CASSLGGDTQYF.

This clone was counted between two and nine times. V gene TRBV5-1 combines with J gene TRBJ1-1; 7 bases match TRBD1. With V trimmed by 7 bases and J by 6 bases, 21 bases remained unmatched. This CDR3 contains 17 residues. Germline CDR1 SGHRS, CDR2 YFSETQ. CDR3 sequence (DNA): TGCGCCAGCCAACGGGACAGAGGGGAAGGGAGTGGGGCTGAAGCTTTCTTT. Translated: CASQRDRGEGSGAEAFF.

This rearrangement joins TRBV18 to TRBJ2-5; D is possibly TRBD1 (6 bases). Trimming pared 3 bases from V and 3 bases from J, leaving 11 bases between. CDR3 length equals 14 residues. Germline lookup yields CDR1 KGHSH and CDR2 LQKENI. This chain's CDR3 is CASSPQAGEETQYF. The CDR3 coding sequence is TGTGCCAGCTCACCCCAGGCAGGGGAAGAGACCCAGTACTTC.

This clone appeared once. The chain links TRBV7-7 to TRBJ2-7; maybe TRBD2 (5 bases). CDR3 length: 15 amino acids. CDR1 and CDR2 (germline): SSHAT, FNYEAQ (reference sequence). V was shortened by 1 base and J by 4 bases, with 14 bases between the two germline ends. In DNA form, the CDR3 reads TGTGCCAGCAGCTTAGGTCCGGGAAATTTGTACGAGCAGTACTTC. This gives the protein CASSLGPGNLYEQYF.

This chain joins TRBV5-1 and TRBJ1-1, with TRBD1 as a possible D gene (5 bases). V lost 1 base, J lost 3 bases, and 13 bases lay in between. Germline CDR1 SGHRS, CDR2 YFSETQ. This CDR3 has 15 residues. CDR3 in DNA: TGCGCCAGCAGCTTGCAGGGATCCTATGACACTGAAGCTTTCTTT. It yields the protein CASSLQGSYDTEAFF.

J is TRBJ1-3 and V is TRBV13; TRBD1 matches at 8 bases. Germline values: CDR1 PRHDT, CDR2 FYEKMQ (reference sequence). The CDR3 runs 16 residues. The V segment lost 3 bases and the J segment 3 bases; nucleotides outside the gene matches: 7. The CDR3 nucleotides are TGTGCCAGCAGCTTTTCGCCCGGGACAGGTGGAAACACCATATATTTT. The encoded protein is CASSFSPGTGGNTIYF.

The chain employs TRBV4-1 and TRBJ2-5; possible D gene TRBD1, 6 bases. V was pared by 2 bases and J by 3 bases, with 7 bases between. Germline CDR1 and CDR2: MGHRA and YSYEKL. This CDR3 has 13 residues. Written as DNA, the CDR3 is TGCGCCAGCAGCCAAAACAGGGAAGAGACCCAGTACTTC. This codes for CASSQNREETQYF.

The CDR3 loop is CASSTHSGDRNYGYTF. CDR3 coding DNA: TGTGCCAGCAGTACCCACTCGGGGGACAGGAACTATGGCTACACCTTC. This chain joins TRBV25-1 and TRBJ1-2; 8 positions match TRBD1. The CDR3 consists of 16 residues. Germline V lookup: CDR1 MGHDK, CDR2 SYGVNS. The J segment lost 2 bases and the V segment lost 5 bases, leaving 10 bases of the junction unmatched.

The chain is built from TRBV24-1 and TRBJ2-2; 8 nucleotides match TRBD1. Germline values: CDR1 KGHDR, CDR2 SFDVKD. The CDR3 contains 17 residues. J lost 1 base, V lost 4 bases, and 7 bases had no gene match. In DNA form, the CDR3 reads TGTGCCACCAGTGACTCGAGAGGACAGGGGAACACCGGGGAGCTGTTTTTT. Residues: CATSDSRGQGNTGELFF.

CDR3: CASSFTSGGEETQYF. The CDR3 DNA reads TGTGCCAGCAGCTTCACTAGCGGGGGGGAAGAGACCCAGTACTTC. The chain has TRBV7-9 and TRBJ2-5, with 13 bases matching TRBD2. Germline CDR1 and CDR2: SEHNR and FQNEAQ (reference sequence). The ends lost 3 bases at V and 3 bases at J; junction bases unmatched: 1. The CDR3 is 15 residues long.

The CDR3: CASSSPNRQGTDTQYF. CDR3 nucleotides: TGCGCCAGCAGCTCACCAAATCGACAGGGGACAGATACGCAGTATTTT. This chain connects TRBV5-1 to TRBJ2-3; 8 bases fit TRBD1. Looked up from germline, CDR1 is SGHRS and CDR2 is YFSETQ. CDR3 length: 16 amino acids. Trimming at V came to 3 bases and at J to 3 bases, leaving 9 bases not matched to a gene.

This clone was seen a single time. The V call is TRBV2, the J call TRBJ2-2; 10 nucleotides agree with TRBD2. With V trimmed by 0 bases and J by 2 bases, 3 bases remained unmatched. Germline CDR1 and CDR2: SNHLY and FYNNEI. This CDR3 has 17 residues. Here the CDR3 reads CASSEAASGGNTGELFF. In nucleotides, the CDR3 is TGTGCCAGCAGTGAAGCGGCTAGCGGGGGAAACACCGGGGAGCTGTTTTTT.

The chain joins TRBV5-1 to TRBJ1-2; D gene unclear. CDR3 length: 14 amino acids. Between the trimmed V and J ends, which lost 5 bases and 4 bases, there was a span of 15 bases. Per the germline V gene, CDR1 is SGHRS and CDR2 is YFSETQ. This CDR3 reads CASSVSGESYGYTF. The DNA of the CDR3 is TGCGCCAGCAGTGTCTCCGGAGAGTCCTATGGCTACACCTTC.

The chain joins TRBV2 to TRBJ2-7, with D maybe TRBD2 (5 bases). This CDR3 has 12 residues. V was trimmed by 3 bases and J by 9 bases, leaving 12 bases between them. CDR1 and CDR2 from the germline V gene are SNHLY and FYNNEI. The DNA for the CDR3 is TGTGCCAGCAGTGATTTTCTAGCCGGGCAGTACTTC. Encoded protein: CASSDFLAGQYF.

The rearrangement uses TRBV2 and TRBJ1-4; D gene unclear. Trimming shortened V by 8 bases and J by 4 bases, and 14 bases separated the two germline ends. This CDR3 contains 14 residues. Germline V gives CDR1 SNHLY, CDR2 FYNNEI. CDR3: CASYLGGSNEKLFF. CDR3 DNA sequence: TGTGCCAGCTACTTAGGCGGTAGTAATGAAAAACTGTTTTTT.

This clone was counted only a few times. V usage is TRBV6-2 or TRBV6-3 and J usage is TRBJ1-5, with TRBD1 matching over 9 bases. Trimming removed 2 bases from V and 2 bases from J; junction bases left unmatched: 7. The CDR3 loop spans 17 amino acids. The germline CDR1 and CDR2 sequences are MNHEY and SVGEGT. The CDR3 nucleotides are TGTGCCAGCAGTTACCCCTGGACAGGGGTCGGCAATCAGCCCCAGCATTTT. This sequence encodes CASSYPWTGVGNQPQHF.